This passage covers 3 T cell receptor beta chains from one sample sequenced in a study of early T cells in non-severe SARS-CoV-2 infection. TCRdb re-called the 5' RACE reads with MiXCR, one entry per CDR3 protein. The sample contains 30,000 or so distinct CDR3 sequences, around 5% of which appear only once. The sample taken for sequencing was whole blood. These receptors were taken from an adult who was a healthcare worker with PCR-confirmed SARS-CoV-2 infection or an uninfected control (not recorded which).

This clonotype was seen ten or more times. The genes are TRBV11-2 and TRBJ2-6, with D perhaps TRBD2 (5 bases). V was trimmed by 5 bases and J by 1 base, leaving 9 bases between them. The germline V gene encodes CDR1 SGHAT and CDR2 FQNNGV. CDR3 size: 15 residues. CDR3 sequence: CASSLGESGANVLTF. CDR3 coding DNA: TGTGCCAGCAGCCTCGGGGAATCTGGGGCCAACGTCCTGACTTTC.

This clonotype was picked up many times. The rearrangement links TRBV7-2 to TRBJ2-3; 7 nucleotides align to TRBD2. Germline V CDR1 and CDR2: SGHTA, FQGNSA. There are 16 residues in the CDR3. J gave up 4 bases and V 1 base, and 8 bases lay outside the gene matches. This chain's CDR3 is CASSLVLAGAADTQYF. Written as DNA, the CDR3 is TGTGCCAGCAGCTTAGTTTTGGCGGGAGCAGCAGATACGCAGTATTTT.

This clonotype was recorded many times. This rearrangement joins TRBV6-2 or TRBV6-3 to TRBJ2-2; 7 nucleotides line up with TRBD2. This CDR3 has 16 amino acids. The V gene end was trimmed by 4 bases and the J gene end by 1 base; junction bases not matched to a gene: 6. The germline CDR1 and CDR2 sequences are MNHEY and SVGEGT. Here the CDR3 reads CASSFLTSQNTGELFF. In nucleotides, the CDR3 is TGTGCCAGCAGTTTCCTGACTAGCCAGAACACCGGGGAGCTGTTTTTT.